Listed here are 19 T cell receptor beta chains from one sample, sequenced in a study of OX40 agonist ivuxolimab in advanced cancers. Repertoires were generated with immunoSEQ multiplex PCR, while TCRdb's copy carries only in-frame clones and drops some. The sample contains about 61,000 clones, about 88% of which appear only once. This sample comprised CD4+ or CD8+ T cells sorted from blood, obtained in a trial of the OX40 agonist ivuxolimab. The origin of the receptors is an adult with an advanced solid tumor such as melanoma, head and neck, liver or kidney cancer.

V gene TRBV7-2 combines with J gene TRBJ2-3; D is possibly TRBD1 or TRBD2 (6 bases each). Between the trimmed V and J ends, which lost 5 bases and 0 bases, there was a span of 24 bases. Germline V gene data show CDR1 as SGHTA and CDR2 as FQGNSA. The CDR3 is 19 amino acids. The CDR3 here is CASSPRGRSDSPSTDTQYF. The CDR3 nucleotides are TGTGCCAGCAGCCCGCGAGGGAGGTCGGACAGCCCTAGCACAGATACGCAGTATTTT.

The CDR3 reads CASSSRDRIYNEQFF. In nucleotides, the CDR3 is TGTGCCAGCAGTTCCCGGGACAGAATTTACAATGAGCAGTTCTTC. This chain connects TRBV28 to TRBJ2-1; 7 positions agree with TRBD1. The length of the CDR3 is 15 residues. Looked up from germline, CDR1 is MDHEN and CDR2 is SYDVKM. After removal of 4 bases from V and 4 bases from J, the junction contained 7 bases not matched to a gene.

The CDR3 DNA is TGTGCCAGCGGTAGGTCAGCAGGGGGGTACGAGCAGTACTTC. Residues: CASGRSAGGYEQYF. This chain links TRBV2 with TRBJ2-7, with a tentative D call TRBD1 (7 bases). This CDR3 is 14 amino acids long. CDR1 is SNHLY and CDR2 is FYNNEI in the germline V gene. Trimming removed 8 bases at V and 4 bases at J, with 18 bases between.

The rearrangement links TRBV7-3 to TRBJ1-1, with TRBD1 matching over 12 bases. The V gene's germline CDR1 is SGHTA and CDR2 FQGTGA. Trimming at V came to 2 bases and at J to 5 bases, leaving 6 bases not matched to a gene. The length of the CDR3 is 16 residues. CDR3 DNA: TGTGCCAGCAGCTTAGGGGACAGGGGGCGCAGGACTGAAGCTTTCTTT. Translated, it gives CASSLGDRGRRTEAFF.

This clone was detected once. This chain uses TRBV18 with TRBJ1-4; 9 nucleotides align to TRBD1. There are 16 residues in the CDR3. V gave up 2 bases and J gave up 0 bases; unmatched junction bases: 1. Germline CDR1 is KGHSH and CDR2 is LQKENI. The CDR3 region is CASSPTGGATNEKLFF. DNA of the CDR3: TGTGCCAGCTCACCAACAGGGGGCGCAACTAATGAAAAACTGTTTTTT.

The chain carries TRBV27 and TRBJ1-5; the D gene is possibly TRBD1 (5 bases). Germline V gives CDR1 MNHEY, CDR2 SMNVEV (reference sequence). This CDR3 is built from 17 residues. The V gene lost 5 bases and the J gene lost 0 bases, with 17 bases spanning the gap. CDR3 region: CASSNLGGIYSNQPQHF. The CDR3 bases are TGTGCCAGCAGTAACCTGGGGGGGATCTATAGCAATCAGCCCCAGCATTTT.

J is TRBJ1-3 and V is TRBV18; D gene unclear. CDR3 length: 11 residues. Trimming shortened V by 6 bases and J by 5 bases, and 5 bases separated the two germline ends. Germline lookup yields CDR1 KGHSH and CDR2 LQKENI. CDR3 loop: CASSDRNTIYF. The DNA of the CDR3 is TGTGCCAGCTCCGACAGAAACACCATATATTTT.

This clone has only a few counts. V and J are TRBV19 and TRBJ1-2; maybe TRBD1 (5 bases). This CDR3 has 13 amino acids. CDR1 is LNHDA, CDR2 SQIVND, per germline (reference sequence). V lost 10 bases to trimming and J lost 2 bases, with 14 bases between them. The CDR3 is CATRGAENYGYTF. The CDR3 DNA is TGTGCCACCCGAGGGGCCGAAAACTATGGCTACACCTTC. Drawing the rest from reference TRBV19 and TRBJ1-2, the complete variable domain is DGGITQSPKYLFRKEGQNVTLSCEQNLNHDAMYWYRQDPGQGLRLIYYSQIVNDFQKGDIAEGYSVSREKKESFPLTVTSAQKNPTAFYLCATRGAENYGYTFGSGTRLTVV.

In its sample, this clone was seen once. The chain couples TRBV5-1 to TRBJ2-3; D is ambiguous. The germline gives CDR1 SGHRS, CDR2 YFSETQ. The V end lost 4 bases, the J end lost 3 bases, and 6 bases lay between the germline ends. The CDR3 is 12 amino acids. Written as DNA, the CDR3 is TGCGCCAGCAGCCCCACTACAGATACGCAGTATTTT. It specifies CASSPTTDTQYF.

This rearrangement joins TRBV6-6 to TRBJ2-7; D is unresolved. CDR1 and CDR2 from the germline V gene are MNHNY and SVGAGI (reference sequence). The V and J ends lost 0 bases and 2 bases respectively, with 5 bases between them. The CDR3 length is 13 residues. The CDR3 loop is CASSYSRTYEQYF. The CDR3 DNA is TGTGCCAGCAGTTACTCGAGAACCTACGAGCAGTACTTC.

This clone has only one observation. This rearrangement joins TRBV14 to TRBJ1-3; D might be TRBD1 (5 bases). The CDR3 contains 16 residues. V shed 4 bases and J shed 6 bases, with 19 bases lying between them. Germline assignment: CDR1 SGHDN and CDR2 FVKESK. The CDR3 protein is CASSPLWDGQINTIYF. CDR3 bases: TGTGCCAGCAGCCCTTTATGGGACGGGCAGATAAACACCATATATTTT.

The rearrangement links TRBV7-7 to TRBJ2-2; TRBD1 agrees at 11 bases. The CDR3 sequence is 16 residues long. Looked up from germline, CDR1 is SSHAT and CDR2 is FNYEAQ (reference sequence). The V gene end was trimmed by 5 bases and the J gene end by 5 bases; junction bases not matched to a gene: 7. The CDR3 nucleotides are TGTGCCAGCAGCCCACGGACAGGGGGCTATACCGGGGAGCTGTTTTTT. Amino acids: CASSPRTGGYTGELFF.

This chain connects TRBV7-2 to TRBJ2-2; perhaps TRBD1 as D (5 bases). The CDR3 consists of 15 residues. Germline V gene lookup returns CDR1 SGHTA and CDR2 FQGNSA. With 1 base removed from V and 5 bases from J, the gap between germline ends came to 11 bases. The CDR3 region is CASSLVWSGTGELFF. DNA of the CDR3: TGTGCCAGCAGCTTAGTCTGGTCAGGGACCGGGGAGCTGTTTTTT. The full variable domain, with the rest looked up from reference TRBV7-2 and TRBJ2-2, is GAGVSQSPSNKVTEKGKDVELRCDPISGHTALYWYRQSLGQGLEFLIYFQGNSAPDKSGLPSDRFSAERTGGSVSTLTIQRTQQEDSAVYLCASSLVWSGTGELFFGEGSRLTVL.

The chain carries TRBV5-1 and TRBJ2-2; D ambiguous. The V gene's germline CDR1 is SGHRS and CDR2 YFSETQ. This CDR3 region has 16 residues. V was cut by 0 bases and J by 3 bases, with 12 bases left in between. The CDR3 region is CASSLGVAVDTGELFF. DNA for the CDR3: TGCGCCAGCAGCTTGGGGGTTGCAGTTGACACCGGGGAGCTGTTTTTT.

The chain carries TRBV4-1 and TRBJ1-3, with D uncertain. CDR1 and CDR2 from the germline V gene are MGHRA and YSYEKL. Trimming shortened V by 4 bases and J by 1 base, and 14 bases separated the two germline ends. The CDR3 contains 16 residues. In nucleotides, the CDR3 is TGCGCCAGCAGCCCTCAAGTAGGGATATCTGGAAACACCATATATTTT. This sequence encodes CASSPQVGISGNTIYF.

CDR3 loop: CASSELPGQKNEKLFF. CDR3 DNA sequence: TGTGCCAGCAGCGAGCTACCGGGACAGAAAAATGAAAAACTGTTTTTT. The chain carries TRBV5-6 and TRBJ1-4, with 7 bases identical to TRBD1. The CDR3 runs 16 residues. V shed 4 bases and J 5 bases; nucleotides not matched to a gene: 11. Germline V gene data show CDR1 as SGHDT and CDR2 as YYEEEE.

The chain is built from TRBV29-1 and TRBJ1-2; possible D gene TRBD1, 5 bases. Trimming left V 4 bases short and J 2 bases short, with 11 bases between. The CDR3 contains 13 residues. Per the germline V gene, CDR1 is SQVTM and CDR2 is ANQGSEA. The CDR3 DNA reads as TGCAGCGTTGGGCGCCAGGGAAACTATGGCTACACCTTC. Translated, it gives CSVGRQGNYGYTF.

The rearrangement joins TRBV30 to TRBJ1-4, with a weak D call TRBD1 (6 bases). Germline-derived CDR1 and CDR2 are GTSNPN and SVGIG (reference sequence). V was shortened by 8 bases and J by 0 bases, with 16 bases between the two germline ends. The CDR3 has 15 residues. CDR3 sequence reads: CARNGRDTTNEKLFF. As DNA, the CDR3 is TGTGCCCGGAACGGCAGGGACACAACTAATGAAAAACTGTTTTTT.

This clone was found a few times. The CDR3 DNA is TGTGCCAAGGAGATCGGGTACGGGGAGCTGTTTTTT. Protein: CAKEIGYGELFF. The gene calls are TRBV7-9 and TRBJ2-2; D is undetermined. Trimming stripped 10 bases from V and 7 bases from J, with 13 bases between. The CDR3 extends over 12 amino acids. Germline CDR1 reads SEHNR; CDR2 reads FQNEAQ (reference sequence).